These 21 T cell receptor beta chains share one sample of origin, sequenced in a study of cytomegalovirus exposure and HLA in healthy donors. Vbeta (60) and Jbeta (13) primers were used in the PCR. Sequencing was performed with immunoSEQ multiplex PCR; in TCRdb, only in-frame clones are kept and a portion is missing. This sample has about 120,000 clones, with around 75% found just once. The sequencing sample was made of PBMCs. These receptors were taken from a woman between 35 and 50 years old in good health and CMV-seropositive.

This chain uses TRBV5-6 with TRBJ1-1; D remains ambiguous. CDR1 SGHDT and CDR2 YYEEEE come from the germline V gene. V was trimmed by 2 bases and J by 5 bases, leaving 7 bases between them. This CDR3 has 12 amino acids. The chain's CDR3 is CASSFERTEAFF. The CDR3 DNA sequence: TGTGCCAGCAGCTTTGAGAGGACTGAAGCTTTCTTT.

The chain employs TRBV5-6 and TRBJ1-2, with 12 positions matching TRBD1. The CDR3 contains 16 residues. The V segment lost 0 bases and the J segment 8 bases; nucleotides outside the gene matches: 8. CDR1 is SGHDT, CDR2 YYEEEE, per germline. This CDR3 reads CASSLARGQGAVGYTF. DNA of the CDR3: TGTGCCAGCAGCTTGGCCAGGGGACAGGGGGCGGTAGGCTACACCTTC.

The V call is TRBV5-1, the J call TRBJ2-3, with 8 bases fitting TRBD2. The germline V gene encodes CDR1 SGHRS and CDR2 YFSETQ. Unmatched junction bases numbered 3, after V lost 5 bases and J lost 1 base. The CDR3 contains 14 residues. The CDR3 here is CASRGLVGTDTQYF. Written as DNA, the CDR3 is TGCGCCAGCAGGGGACTAGTAGGCACAGATACGCAGTATTTT.

The chain has TRBV6-5 and TRBJ1-4, with TRBD1 as a possible D gene (5 bases). Trimming took off 0 bases at V and 3 bases at J, with 11 bases between the two ends. CDR3 length equals 16 residues. In germline, CDR1 is MNHEY, CDR2 SVGAGI. The CDR3 loop reads CASSYSSGQSNEKLFF. CDR3 DNA: TGTGCCAGCAGTTACTCTTCAGGGCAATCTAATGAAAAACTGTTTTTT.

The V and J genes are TRBV10-3 and TRBJ1-2, with TRBD1 matching 12 bases. The junction had 11 bases not matched to a gene; V was cut back by 8 bases and J by 4 bases. CDR1 and CDR2 from the germline V gene are ENHRY and SYGVKD. The CDR3 covers 16 residues. This CDR3 reads CAIHDAGTGGIYGYTF. The CDR3 DNA reads TGTGCCATCCACGATGCAGGGACAGGGGGCATCTATGGCTACACCTTC.

This clone came up once. This sequence joins TRBV4-1 and TRBJ2-1; 14 positions match TRBD2. The CDR3 sequence is 16 residues long. J gave up 7 bases and V 8 bases, and 10 bases lay outside the gene matches. Germline-derived CDR1 and CDR2 are MGHRA and YSYEKL. Here the CDR3 reads CASLRLAGGPRNEQFF. For the CDR3, the DNA is TGCGCCAGCCTCCGACTAGCGGGAGGGCCCAGGAATGAGCAGTTCTTC.

This chain uses TRBV5-1 with TRBJ1-6; weak D call: TRBD1 (5 bases). The germline V gene encodes CDR1 SGHRS and CDR2 YFSETQ. This CDR3 region has 15 residues. Trimming shortened V by 0 bases and J by 7 bases, and 11 bases separated the two germline ends. CDR3 amino acids: CASSLEDKRNSPLHF. CDR3 bases: TGCGCCAGCAGCTTGGAGGACAAGAGAAATTCACCCCTCCACTTT.

This clone appeared once. This chain uses TRBV12-2 with TRBJ2-1; TRBD2 reflects the table's D call only, with no check against the DNA. TRBV12-2 is a listed pseudogene. The CDR3 spans 15 residues. The CDR3 protein is CASRPTSGADNEQFF. The CDR3 DNA reads as TGTGCAAGTCGTCCGACTAGCGGGGCTGACAATGAGCAGTTCTTC.

This chain links TRBV9 with TRBJ2-3; 8 bases are shared with TRBD2. The ends lost 3 bases at V and 8 bases at J; junction bases unmatched: 5. Germline-derived CDR1 and CDR2 are SGDLS and YYNGEE. CDR3 length: 13 residues. CDR3 amino acids: CASSAGGDGTQYF. CDR3 DNA: TGTGCCAGCAGCGCCGGGGGGGACGGTACGCAGTATTTT.

This sequence joins TRBV19 and TRBJ1-4; a weak D match, TRBD1 (5 bases). Germline assignment: CDR1 LNHDA and CDR2 SQIVND (reference sequence). This CDR3 has 15 residues. The germline V and J ends were trimmed by 1 base and 0 bases, with 6 bases remaining between them. The CDR3 DNA follows: TGTGCCAGTAGTATAGGGACAACAACTAATGAAAAACTGTTTTTT. It yields the protein CASSIGTTTNEKLFF.

This clone was seen only a few times. The CDR3 sequence: CASSDDPSGSNTGELFF. In nucleotides, the CDR3 is TGTGCCAGCAGCGATGATCCTAGCGGATCGAACACCGGGGAGCTGTTTTTT. The chain recombines TRBV9 with TRBJ2-2, with 7 bases identical to TRBD2. There are 17 residues in the CDR3. Per the germline V gene, CDR1 is SGDLS and CDR2 is YYNGEE. After removal of 3 bases from V and 0 bases from J, the junction contained 8 bases not matched to a gene.

CDR3 nucleotide sequence: TGCGCCAGCAGCCAAGAGGGGGGGCTCGAGCAGTACTTC. Translating it yields CASSQEGGLEQYF. The chain carries TRBV4-3 and TRBJ2-7; possible D gene TRBD2, 7 bases. Looked up from germline, CDR1 is LGHNA and CDR2 is YSLEER. The CDR3 covers 13 residues. The V end lost 0 bases, the J end lost 6 bases, and 9 bases lay between the germline ends.

V is TRBV5-1 and J is TRBJ1-2, with 7 bases identical to TRBD1. CDR1 is SGHRS and CDR2 is YFSETQ in the germline V gene. V dropped 7 bases and J dropped 4; count of bases not matched to a gene: 1. The length of the CDR3 is 11 residues. The CDR3 DNA sequence: TGCGCCAGCGGGGACAGCTATGGCTACACCTTC. This gives the protein CASGDSYGYTF.

The chain links TRBV2 to TRBJ1-5; the D gene is possibly TRBD1 (5 bases). The CDR3 covers 14 residues. V was trimmed by 1 base and J by 7 bases, leaving 11 bases between them. Per germline, CDR1 SNHLY and CDR2 FYNNEI. CDR3 nucleotides: TGTGCCAGCAGTGAAGAGGGGATTAGCCAGCCCCAGCATTTT. Protein product: CASSEEGISQPQHF.

This chain joins TRBV30 and TRBJ2-3, with TRBD1 identical over 9 bases. Germline V lookup: CDR1 GTSNPN, CDR2 SVGIG (reference sequence). The CDR3 totals 15 residues. Trimming removed 1 base from V and 3 bases from J; junction bases left unmatched: 5. CDR3 in amino acids: CAWSGGQGWTDTQYF. For the CDR3, the DNA is TGTGCCTGGAGTGGGGGACAGGGATGGACAGATACGCAGTATTTT.

The chain uses TRBV6-5 and TRBJ1-1, with D tentatively TRBD1 (5 bases). V dropped 4 bases and J dropped 0 bases, with 9 bases sitting between them. This CDR3 is 14 amino acids long. CDR1 and CDR2 (germline): MNHEY, SVGAGI. CDR3 residues: CASSSMTVNTEAFF. The CDR3 nucleotides are TGTGCCAGCAGTTCAATGACAGTGAACACTGAAGCTTTCTTT.

This clone showed up just once. DNA for the CDR3: TGTGCCAGCTCGTGGACAGGGTTGGGCACAGATACGCAGTATTTT. Amino acids: CASSWTGLGTDTQYF. The chain combines TRBV7-8 with TRBJ2-3; 8 bases map to TRBD1. After removal of 8 bases from V and 1 base from J, the junction contained 8 bases not matched to a gene. This CDR3 comprises 15 residues. Germline CDR1 and CDR2: SGHVS and FQNEAQ.

The genes are TRBV11-2 and TRBJ2-3; 8 nucleotides match TRBD2. The V gene end was trimmed by 7 bases and the J gene end by 1 base; junction bases not matched to a gene: 7. There are 15 residues in the CDR3. Looked up from germline, CDR1 is SGHAT and CDR2 is FQNNGV. CDR3 sequence: CASTDATSGTDTQYF. DNA for the CDR3: TGTGCCAGCACCGACGCGACTAGCGGCACAGATACGCAGTATTTT. The full variable domain, rest sourced from reference TRBV11-2 and TRBJ2-3, is EAGVAQSPRYKIIEKRQSVAFWCNPISGHATLYWYQQILGQGPKLLIQFQNNGVVDDSQLPKDRFSAERLKGVDSTLKIQPAKLEDSAVYLCASTDATSGTDTQYFGPGTRLTVL.

The chain couples TRBV9 to TRBJ1-4; D gene unclear. The CDR3 totals 16 residues. V lost 3 bases to trimming and J lost 3 bases, with 15 bases between them. CDR1 and CDR2 from the germline V gene are SGDLS and YYNGEE. The CDR3 is CASSALSGAANEKLFF. In DNA form, the CDR3 reads TGTGCCAGCAGCGCCCTCTCAGGTGCAGCTAATGAAAAACTGTTTTTT.

This sequence joins TRBV9 and TRBJ2-7; TRBD1 matches at 9 bases. Trimming removed 4 bases from V and 4 bases from J; junction bases left unmatched: 6. The CDR3 covers 14 residues. CDR1 is SGDLS, CDR2 YYNGEE, per germline. In DNA form, the CDR3 reads TGTGCCAGCAGCTCCCCGGGACAGGGATACGAGCAGTACTTC. It specifies CASSSPGQGYEQYF.

In nucleotides, the CDR3 is TGTGCCAGCAGCTTGGGGCACCTCCCGGGCGAGCAGTACTTC. Residues: CASSLGHLPGEQYF. The gene calls are TRBV5-6 and TRBJ2-7; D gene uncertain. CDR3 length equals 14 residues. CDR1 and CDR2 from the germline V gene are SGHDT and YYEEEE. V was trimmed by 0 bases and J by 6 bases, leaving 13 bases between them.